The following is a T cell receptor (beta chain) sequence with its context. Authors' processing steps: Amplification of reference gene primers was used by the study to estimate nucleated cell counts. Sequencing used immunoSEQ multiplex PCR; TCRdb keeps in-frame clones, though not all of them. That table supplies the V and J calls and clone size; D and trimming were determined from the DNA. This table has around 170,000 clones, around 84% appearing once. This specimen belongs to a study of blood T cell repertoires in COVID-19. The overall study: COVID-19 samples from acute and convalescent phases originated in the United States, Italy and Spain. In each case, the material was cDNA or gDNA derived from T cells, B-cell-depleted T cells, or PBMCs.

The V segment lost 3 bases and the J segment 2 bases; nucleotides outside the gene matches: 5. CDR1 and CDR2 (germline): SGHAT, FQNNGV. The CDR3 is 15 amino acids. The gene calls are TRBV11-2 and TRBJ2-5; TRBD1 agrees at 8 bases. The sample consisted of peripheral blood. This receptor was obtained from a man aged 25-45 years with active or convalescent COVID-19. CDR3: CASSFQGAYQETQYF. The CDR3 nucleotides are TGTGCCAGCAGCTTTCAGGGGGCCTATCAAGAGACCCAGTACTTC.